This T cell receptor (beta chain) was sequenced for a study of cytomegalovirus exposure and HLA in healthy donors. Study results and caveats: The classifier reportedly diagnosed cytomegalovirus status with high specificity and sensitivity.

Sequencing was performed with immunoSEQ multiplex PCR; in TCRdb, only in-frame clones are kept and a portion is missing. The sample contains 150,000 to 200,000 clones, about 89% of which appear only once. Germline CDR1 reads MGHRA; CDR2 reads YSYEKL. Trimming cost V 4 bases and J 0 bases, with 7 bases left between them. The CDR3 has 14 residues. Points on this clone: Its antigen is as yet unknown. The same CDR3 also results from other DNA sequences found in this sample.

The chain joins TRBV4-1 to TRBJ1-5; D remains unclear. Sequencing was carried out using PBMCs. The sequence came from a man aged 30 to 39 in good health and CMV-seropositive. The CDR3 loop reads CASSLSGSNQPQHF. Here the CDR3 DNA reads TGCGCCAGCAGCCTAAGCGGTAGCAATCAGCCCCAGCATTTT.